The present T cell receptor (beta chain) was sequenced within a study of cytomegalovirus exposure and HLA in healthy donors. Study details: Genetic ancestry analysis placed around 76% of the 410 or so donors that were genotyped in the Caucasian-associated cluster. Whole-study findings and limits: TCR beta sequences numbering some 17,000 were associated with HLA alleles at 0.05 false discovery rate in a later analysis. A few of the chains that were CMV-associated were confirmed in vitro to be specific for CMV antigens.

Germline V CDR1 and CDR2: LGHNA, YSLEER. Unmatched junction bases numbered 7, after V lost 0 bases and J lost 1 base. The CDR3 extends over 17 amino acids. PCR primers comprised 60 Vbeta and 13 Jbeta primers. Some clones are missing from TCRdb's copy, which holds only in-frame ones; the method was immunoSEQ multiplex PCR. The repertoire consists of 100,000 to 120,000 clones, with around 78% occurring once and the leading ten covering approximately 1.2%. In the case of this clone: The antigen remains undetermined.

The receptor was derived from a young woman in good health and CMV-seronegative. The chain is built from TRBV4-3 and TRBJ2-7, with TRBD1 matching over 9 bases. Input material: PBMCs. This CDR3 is CASSQDVIGQGSYEQYF. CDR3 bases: TGCGCCAGCAGCCAAGACGTCATAGGACAGGGGTCCTACGAGCAGTACTTC.